The 25 T cell receptor beta chains given below trace back to one sample, sequenced in a study of preoperative IRX-2 immunotherapy in early breast cancer. Stated treatment: preoperative locoregional IRX-2 cytokine immunotherapy. Sequencing used immunoSEQ multiplex PCR; TCRdb keeps in-frame clones, though not all of them. This sample yields approximately 28,000 clones, of which approximately 72% are seen a single time; around 7% belongs to the top ten. Sample: lymph node tissue, taken after IRX-2 immunotherapy. The receptors were sampled from a human donor with breast cancer.

The chain links TRBV19 to TRBJ1-3; D gene unclear. The CDR3 has 13 residues. V gave up 6 bases and J gave up 0 bases, with 6 bases separating them. Germline V CDR1 and CDR2: LNHDA, SQIVND (reference sequence). Here the CDR3 reads CASSFDSGNTIYF. CDR3 coding DNA: TGTGCCAGTAGCTTTGACTCTGGAAACACCATATATTTT.

This clone appeared a single time. The chain couples TRBV30 to TRBJ1-5; a weak D match, TRBD1 (5 bases). V was cut by 4 bases and J by 3 bases, with 10 bases left in between. The V gene's germline CDR1 is GTSNPN and CDR2 SVGIG (reference sequence). The CDR3 has 13 residues. The CDR3 sequence is CAWTRQPNQPQHF. The CDR3 coding sequence is TGTGCCTGGACCAGACAGCCCAATCAGCCCCAGCATTTT. The full variable domain, in which reference TRBV30 and TRBJ1-5 provide the parts outside the CDR3, is SQTIHQWPATLVQPVGSPLSLECTVEGTSNPNLYWYRQAAGRGLQLLFYSVGIGQISSEVPQNLSASRPQDRQFILSSKKLLLSDSGFYLCAWTRQPNQPQHFGDGTRLSIL.

The rearrangement links TRBV30 to TRBJ2-7, with 9 bases identical to TRBD1. The CDR3 has 12 residues. V lost 3 bases and J lost 4; bases outside the gene matches: 1. Germline-derived CDR1 and CDR2 are GTSNPN and SVGIG (reference sequence). The CDR3 spells CAWRQGAYEQYF. The DNA of the CDR3 is TGTGCCTGGAGACAGGGGGCGTACGAGCAGTACTTC.

In its sample, this clone was seen once. V gene TRBV18 combines with J gene TRBJ2-7; D ambiguous. Trimming took 2 bases from V and 2 from J, leaving 10 bases between them. This CDR3 contains 14 residues. From germline, CDR1 is KGHSH and CDR2 LQKENI. CDR3 bases: TGTGCCAGCTCACCAAGGGTTTCGGCCTACGAGCAGTACTTC. Encoded protein: CASSPRVSAYEQYF.

The chain joins TRBV7-7 to TRBJ2-7; weak D call: TRBD2 (6 bases). Germline CDR1 and CDR2: SSHAT and FNYEAQ (reference sequence). The CDR3 is made up of 16 amino acids. Trimming took 3 bases from V and 7 from J, leaving 22 bases between them. The CDR3 DNA sequence: TGTGCCAGCAGCTTTCCTAGCGCCCTAAAGTCTTGGGAGCAGTACTTC. This gives the protein CASSFPSALKSWEQYF.

V and J are TRBV28 and TRBJ2-7; TRBD2 might be the D (5 bases). CDR1 MDHEN and CDR2 SYDVKM come from the germline V gene. The CDR3 runs to 14 residues. V was shortened by 4 bases and J by 1 base, with 11 bases between the two germline ends. The CDR3 spells CASSSGGSSYEQYF. The CDR3 DNA reads TGTGCCAGCAGTTCAGGCGGGTCTTCCTACGAGCAGTACTTC.

This clone was counted a few times. CDR3 sequence reads: CASSSGTGSSNYGYTF. The CDR3 DNA is TGTGCCAGCAGCTCCGGGACAGGTTCCTCTAACTATGGCTACACCTTC. This chain uses TRBV11-3 with TRBJ1-2; 8 bases match TRBD1. The CDR3 runs to 16 residues. CDR1 is SGHNT and CDR2 is YENEEA in the germline V gene. With 4 bases clipped from V and 0 bases from J, the junction kept 7 bases outside the gene matches.

This clone was seen only a few times. The chain carries TRBV14 and TRBJ2-7; 10 nucleotides match TRBD2. CDR1 and CDR2 from the germline V gene are SGHDN and FVKESK. J lost 5 bases, V lost 5 bases, and 6 bases had no gene match. The CDR3 has 14 residues. CDR3 bases: TGTGCCAGCAGCAACCTAGCGGGAGTGAACGAGCAGTACTTC. Amino acids: CASSNLAGVNEQYF.

This clone was picked up one time. In DNA form, the CDR3 reads TGTGCCACCTCGGGTTGGGCGGGAGCATTAAATGAGCAGTTCTTC. This gives the protein CATSGWAGALNEQFF. The V and J genes are TRBV19 and TRBJ2-1; TRBD2 matches at 7 bases. The V segment lost 10 bases and the J segment 7 bases; nucleotides outside the gene matches: 16. Germline CDR1 and CDR2: LNHDA and SQIVND (reference sequence). The CDR3 totals 15 residues.

CDR3 residues: CASSLAGTSARTDTQYF. The CDR3 DNA sequence: TGTGCCAGCAGCTTAGCAGGGACTAGCGCTCGCACAGATACGCAGTATTTT. The rearrangement uses TRBV7-6 and TRBJ2-3; 10 nucleotides match TRBD2. Germline CDR1 SGHVS, CDR2 FNYEAQ. V lost 0 bases to trimming and J lost 1 base; unmatched junction nucleotides: 4. The CDR3 totals 17 residues.

This clone was found once. V and J are TRBV29-1 and TRBJ2-5; 9 nucleotides agree with TRBD1. CDR3 length: 12 residues. Trimming at V came to 4 bases and at J to 4 bases, leaving 1 base not matched to a gene. Germline loops: CDR1 SQVTM, CDR2 ANQGSEA. The CDR3 region is CSVGGQGETQYF. CDR3 bases: TGCAGCGTTGGGGGACAGGGAGAGACCCAGTACTTC. The variable domain in full, with the rest retrieved from reference TRBV29-1 and TRBJ2-5, is SAVISQKPSRDICQRGTSLTIQCQVDSQVTMMFWYRQQPGQSLTLIATANQGSEATYESGFVIDKFPISRPNLTFSTLTVSNMSPEDSSIYLCSVGGQGETQYFGPGTRLLVL.

This CDR3 is CAPVMGWERPYNEQFF. The DNA of the CDR3 is TGTGCCCCTGTTATGGGGTGGGAGAGGCCCTACAATGAGCAGTTCTTC. This sequence joins TRBV12-2 and TRBJ2-1; the table names TRBD2, a call not compared with the DNA. TRBV12-2 corresponds to a pseudogene. The CDR3 totals 16 residues.

V usage is TRBV19 and J usage is TRBJ2-3; 10 nucleotides match TRBD1. Unmatched junction bases numbered 6, after V lost 6 bases and J lost 0 bases. CDR1 and CDR2 from the germline V gene are LNHDA and SQIVND (reference sequence). The CDR3 sequence is 16 residues long. The CDR3 sequence: CASSKTGGISTDTQYF. The CDR3 nucleotides read TGTGCCAGTAGCAAGACAGGGGGCATAAGCACAGATACGCAGTATTTT.

V is TRBV6-7 and J is TRBJ2-2; 7 bases are shared with TRBD2. TRBV6-7 is an ORF, with its function uncertain. CDR3 size: 15 residues. The J segment lost 4 bases and the V segment lost 6 bases, leaving 8 bases of the junction unmatched. This CDR3 reads CASRQGTTTTGELFF. CDR3 in DNA: TGTGCCAGCAGGCAAGGGACTACGACCACCGGGGAGCTGTTTTTT.

The chain carries TRBV5-1 and TRBJ2-2; perhaps D is TRBD1 or TRBD2 (6 bases each). CDR1 and CDR2 (germline): SGHRS, YFSETQ. Trimming shortened V by 0 bases and J by 5 bases, and 14 bases separated the two germline ends. This CDR3 region has 16 residues. CDR3 protein: CASSLGGLGGTGELFF. CDR3 nucleotides: TGCGCCAGCAGCTTGGGGGGGCTCGGAGGGACCGGGGAGCTGTTTTTT.

The genes are TRBV25-1 and TRBJ2-7; perhaps TRBD2 as D (5 bases). The CDR3 contains 15 residues. The V and J ends lost 1 base and 2 bases respectively, with 12 bases between them. Germline V gene data show CDR1 as MGHDK and CDR2 as SYGVNS. Written as DNA, the CDR3 is TGTGCCAGCAGTGAATTCATGGGAGTTCCCTACGAGCAGTACTTC. It encodes CASSEFMGVPYEQYF.

Notes on this clone: Relative to the germline gene, one junction end is altered; a read error may explain this. This chain joins TRBV15 and TRBJ2-5; no clear D. The CDR3 has 16 amino acids. Germline CDR1 is LNHNV and CDR2 is YYDKDF (reference sequence). CDR3 sequence: CASSTRMGGFEETQYF. Here the CDR3 DNA reads TGTGCCAGCAGCACCCGGATGGGTGGGTTTGAAGAGACCCAGTACTTC.

This chain connects TRBV5-1 to TRBJ2-7; D is possibly TRBD1 (5 bases). The CDR3 loop spans 14 amino acids. CDR1 SGHRS and CDR2 YFSETQ come from the germline V gene. Deletions cut 0 bases from V and 5 bases from J, with 12 bases between. CDR3 bases: TGCGCCAGCAGCTTGGACAGGCCCGAGGACGAGCAGTACTTC. Encoded protein: CASSLDRPEDEQYF.

The chain carries TRBV30 and TRBJ2-1, with TRBD2 matching 13 bases. The CDR3 sequence is 17 residues long. V lost 3 bases, J lost 3 bases, and 8 bases stayed unmatched. Germline assignment: CDR1 GTSNPN and CDR2 SVGIG (reference sequence). The CDR3 nucleotides are TGTGCCTGGAGGGGTCCCGGGACTAGCGGGAACTACAATGAGCAGTTCTTC. Protein product: CAWRGPGTSGNYNEQFF.

V usage is TRBV6-8 and J usage is TRBJ1-1; D is perhaps TRBD1 (6 bases). Trimming removed 7 bases from V and 1 base from J, with 19 bases in between. Germline V gene data show CDR1 as MNHGY and CDR2 as SAAAGT. This CDR3 is 16 amino acids long. CDR3 amino acids: CASKGGLIRENTEAFF. The CDR3 DNA reads as TGTGCCAGCAAGGGGGGTCTCATCCGGGAGAACACTGAAGCTTTCTTT.

This clone appeared once. The chain joins TRBV29-1 to TRBJ2-7; TRBD1 agrees at 11 bases. Germline CDR1 reads SQVTM; CDR2 reads ANQGSEA. The V segment lost 7 bases and the J segment 4 bases; nucleotides outside the gene matches: 9. This CDR3 region has 14 residues. The CDR3 spells CSAQPGQGEYEQYF. The CDR3 DNA reads TGCAGCGCCCAACCGGGACAGGGGGAATACGAGCAGTACTTC.

The count of this clone is one. The chain has TRBV29-1 and TRBJ1-1; D gene uncertain. V was shortened by 4 bases and J by 1 base, with 10 bases between the two germline ends. This CDR3 is built from 13 residues. The germline gives CDR1 SQVTM, CDR2 ANQGSEA. For the CDR3, the DNA is TGCAGCGTTGGCGTGGGCCCGAACACTGAAGCTTTCTTT. This codes for CSVGVGPNTEAFF.

J is TRBJ1-2 and V is TRBV29-1; D call uncertain. Germline CDR1 is SQVTM and CDR2 is ANQGSEA. Trimming pared 0 bases from V and 3 bases from J, leaving 5 bases between. The CDR3 spans 12 residues. The CDR3 DNA reads as TGCAGCGTTGAAGATCTCTACTATGGCTACACCTTC. It specifies CSVEDLYYGYTF.

The chain links TRBV14 to TRBJ2-7; a possible D gene is TRBD2 (5 bases). V lost 0 bases, J lost 1 base, and 13 bases lay in between. Germline loops: CDR1 SGHDN, CDR2 FVKESK. The CDR3 has 16 amino acids. The CDR3 loop reads CASSQDLLSGSYEQYF. CDR3 DNA sequence: TGTGCCAGCAGCCAAGACCTCTTGAGCGGATCCTACGAGCAGTACTTC.

This chain uses TRBV28 with TRBJ1-1; a weak D match, TRBD1 (6 bases). With 7 bases removed from V and 4 bases from J, the gap between germline ends came to 19 bases. The CDR3 covers 15 residues. Germline CDR1 MDHEN, CDR2 SYDVKM. The chain's CDR3 is CASNRNVRGSTEAFF. In DNA, the CDR3 is TGTGCCAGCAATAGAAACGTTAGGGGGAGCACTGAAGCTTTCTTT.